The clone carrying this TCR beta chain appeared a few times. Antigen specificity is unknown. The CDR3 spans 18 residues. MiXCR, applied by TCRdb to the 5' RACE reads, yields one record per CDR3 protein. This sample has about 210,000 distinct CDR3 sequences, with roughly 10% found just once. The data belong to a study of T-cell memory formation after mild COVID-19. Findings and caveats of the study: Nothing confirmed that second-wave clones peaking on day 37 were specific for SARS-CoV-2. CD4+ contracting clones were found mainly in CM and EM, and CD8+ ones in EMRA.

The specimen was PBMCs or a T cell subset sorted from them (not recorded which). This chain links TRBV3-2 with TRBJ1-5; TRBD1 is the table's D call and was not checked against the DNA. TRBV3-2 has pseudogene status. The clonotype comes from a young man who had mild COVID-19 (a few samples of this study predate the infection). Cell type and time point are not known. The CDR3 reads CASSHSKGRVDSNQPQHF. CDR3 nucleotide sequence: TGTGCCAGCAGCCATAGCAAGGGGCGCGTAGATAGCAATCAGCCCCAGCATTTT.